This TCR beta chain was recorded in a study of metastatic and nonmetastatic thyroid tumors (dated by TCRdb to about 2020). Study-level background: Repertoires from peripheral blood and from tumor or nodule tissue samples of malignant and benign thyroid patients were compared. Overall study results and their limits: In both blood and tumor samples, malignant tumors were reported to have significantly higher TCR beta diversity than benign nodules.

The method was PCR. The sample was run on an Illumina HiSeq 4000. High-throughput sequencing was used to profile the TCR beta-chain CDR3 region of each patient. Turning to the authors' computational methods: CDR3 differences across clinicopathological groups were used to build a classifier for discriminating distant-metastatic papillary thyroid cancer patients. The Shannon index was used to measure repertoire diversity, and the Morisita-Horn index was used to measure how similar tumor and blood repertoires were. TCRdb reprocessed the public reads (quality trimming at Q25 with fastp, clone calling with MiXCR) and kept in-frame beta chains. The V and J calls follow TCRdb's processing rather than the paper's. The sample table holds around 61,000 clones, of which roughly 30% were seen once. The top ten hold about 16% of the sample. The CDR3 goes from the cysteine to the phenylalanine over 13 residues. CDR3 DNA only is kept here, 39 bases in frame from base 1. Trimming costs V 1 base and J 3 bases, and their ends lie 6 bases apart.

No treatment had been received by any patient before thyroid surgery. Patient clinical samples collected from 2012 to 2018 were retrospectively analysed using T-cell receptor beta sequencing. By its share of the sample, this clone is medium-sized (0.01 to 0.1%). The antigen it recognizes is unknown. No per-base quality is available; no much larger clone lies one base away. The TCR originated in a female donor with papillary thyroid cancer or a benign thyroid nodule (not recorded which). Some clones in this sample may be carry-over from other donors' samples. The chain employs TRBV12-3 or TRBV12-4 and TRBJ1-2; the D gene is perhaps TRBD1, from 6 matching bases. Material: blood. The CDR3 protein: CASSLDRDYGYTF. The sequence in DNA is TGTGCCAGCAGTTTAGACAGGGACTATGGCTACACCTTC.